These 2 T cell receptor beta chains were sequenced from one sample in a study of CD8 T cells in ankylosing spondylitis. For these TCRs, the target antigens are not known. TCRdb itself ran the 5' RACE reads through MiXCR, one entry per CDR3 protein. Here the sample spans about 700,000 distinct CDR3 sequences, around 20% being singletons. Overall study findings and caveats: Apparently characteristic of ankylosing spondylitis blood was a TCR beta motif (under ten highly homologous variants).

What was sequenced was blood, either unsorted or a sorted T cell fraction (not recorded which). The receptors shown here come from a male donor with ankylosing spondylitis.

This clonotype showed up just a few times. The chain employs TRBV12-3 or TRBV12-4 and TRBJ1-6, with D hard to call. This CDR3 region has 13 residues. The ends were cut back, 8 bases at V and 7 bases at J, with 12 bases in the middle. Here the CDR3 reads CASRSTDNSPLHF. The CDR3 DNA reads TGTGCCAGCCGAAGTACTGACAATTCACCCCTCCACTTT.

The rearrangement joins TRBV20-1 to TRBJ2-1, with D possibly matching TRBD2 (6 bases). V was trimmed by 0 bases and J by 6 bases, leaving 15 bases between them. Per the germline V gene, CDR1 is DFQATT and CDR2 is SNEGSKA (reference sequence). CDR3 length equals 15 residues. CDR3: CSAREGLSGGNEQFF. The CDR3 DNA is TGCAGTGCTAGAGAAGGGCTCTCCGGGGGCAATGAGCAGTTCTTC.